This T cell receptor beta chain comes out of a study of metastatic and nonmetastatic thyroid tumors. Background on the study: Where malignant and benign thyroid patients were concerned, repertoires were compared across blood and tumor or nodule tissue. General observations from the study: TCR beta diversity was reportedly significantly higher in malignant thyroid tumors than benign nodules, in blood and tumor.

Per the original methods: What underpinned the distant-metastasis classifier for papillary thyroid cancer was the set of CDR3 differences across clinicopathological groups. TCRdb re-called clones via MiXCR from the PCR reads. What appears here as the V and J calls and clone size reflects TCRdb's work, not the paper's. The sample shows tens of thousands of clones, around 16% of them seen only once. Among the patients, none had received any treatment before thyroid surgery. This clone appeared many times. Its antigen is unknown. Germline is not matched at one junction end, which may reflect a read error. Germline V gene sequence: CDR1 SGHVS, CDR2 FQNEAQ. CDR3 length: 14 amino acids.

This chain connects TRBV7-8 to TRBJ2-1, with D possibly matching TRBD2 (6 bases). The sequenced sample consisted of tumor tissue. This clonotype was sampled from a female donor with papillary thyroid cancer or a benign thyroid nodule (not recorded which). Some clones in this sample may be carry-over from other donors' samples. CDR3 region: CASTLYGSGNEQFF. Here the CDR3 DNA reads TGTGCCAGCACCTTATACGGGAGTGGAAATGAGCAGTTCTTC.